This record covers a single T cell receptor beta chain. Its target is not known. PCR employed 60 Vbeta and 13 Jbeta primers. Original processing notes: Approximately 11 million shared chains were among approximately 87 million unique TCR beta chains counted in a later analysis. Produced via immunoSEQ multiplex PCR; TCRdb's table is partial and in-frame only. The DNA was the basis for D and trimming; V, J and clone size are from that table. The table has 150,000 or so clones, 70% to 90% seen once. This entry comes from a study of cytomegalovirus exposure and HLA in healthy donors. General study points: Links to common viral pathogens appeared, in a later analysis, for several of the most significant clusters. Sequencing depth roughly uniform across donors was assumed in presence/absence analyses.

This CDR3 is built from 14 residues. V was clipped by 4 bases and J by 1 base; unmatched bases: 5. Germline lookup yields CDR1 SGDLS and CDR2 YYNGEE. The gene calls are TRBV9 and TRBJ2-7; TRBD1 aligns across 7 bases. Sequenced input: PBMCs. This receptor was obtained from a man aged 18-30 years in good health and CMV-seropositive. CDR3 coding DNA: TGTGCCAGCAGCACAGAGGGACAGTCCTACGAGCAGTACTTC. It encodes CASSTEGQSYEQYF.